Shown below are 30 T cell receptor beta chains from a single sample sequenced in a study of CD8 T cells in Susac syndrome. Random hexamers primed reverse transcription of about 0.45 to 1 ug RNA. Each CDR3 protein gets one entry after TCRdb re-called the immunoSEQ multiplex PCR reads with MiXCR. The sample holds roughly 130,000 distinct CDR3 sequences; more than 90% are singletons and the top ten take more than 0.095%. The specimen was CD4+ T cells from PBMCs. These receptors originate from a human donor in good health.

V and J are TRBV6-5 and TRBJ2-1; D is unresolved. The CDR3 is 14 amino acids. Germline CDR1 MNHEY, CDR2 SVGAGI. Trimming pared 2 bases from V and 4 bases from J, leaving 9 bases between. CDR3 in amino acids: CASSYRSRYNEQFF. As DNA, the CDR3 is TGTGCCAGCAGTTACAGATCACGTTACAATGAGCAGTTCTTC.

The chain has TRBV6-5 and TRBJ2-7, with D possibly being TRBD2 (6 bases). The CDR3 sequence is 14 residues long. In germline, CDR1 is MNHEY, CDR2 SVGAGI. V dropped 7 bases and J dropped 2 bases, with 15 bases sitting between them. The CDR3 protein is CASTGGNLAYEQYF. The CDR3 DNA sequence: TGTGCCAGCACTGGGGGGAACTTGGCCTACGAGCAGTACTTC.

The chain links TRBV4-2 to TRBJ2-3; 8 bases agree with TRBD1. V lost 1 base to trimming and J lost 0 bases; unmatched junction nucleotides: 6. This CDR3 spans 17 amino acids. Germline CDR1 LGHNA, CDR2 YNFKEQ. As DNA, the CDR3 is TGTGCCAGCAGCCAAGTTGTTAGGACAGGGAGCACAGATACGCAGTATTTT. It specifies CASSQVVRTGSTDTQYF.

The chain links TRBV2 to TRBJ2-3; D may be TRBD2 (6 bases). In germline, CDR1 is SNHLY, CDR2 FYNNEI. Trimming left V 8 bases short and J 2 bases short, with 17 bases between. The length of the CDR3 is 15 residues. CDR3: CASVFAGPPTDTQYF. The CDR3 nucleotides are TGTGCCAGCGTCTTTGCGGGGCCCCCCACAGATACGCAGTATTTT. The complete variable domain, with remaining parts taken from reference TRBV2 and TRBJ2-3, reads EPEVTQTPSHQVTQMGQEVILRCVPISNHLYFYWYRQILGQKVEFLVSFYNNEISEKSEIFDDQFSVERPDGSNFTLKIRSTKLEDSAMYFCASVFAGPPTDTQYFGPGTRLTVL.

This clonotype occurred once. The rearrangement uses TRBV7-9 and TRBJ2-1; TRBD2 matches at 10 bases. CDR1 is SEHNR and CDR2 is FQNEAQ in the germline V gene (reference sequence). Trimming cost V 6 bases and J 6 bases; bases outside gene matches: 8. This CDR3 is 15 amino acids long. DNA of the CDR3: TGTGCCAGCAGACCCCCTAGCGGGAGAGGCAATGAGCAGTTCTTC. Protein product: CASRPPSGRGNEQFF.

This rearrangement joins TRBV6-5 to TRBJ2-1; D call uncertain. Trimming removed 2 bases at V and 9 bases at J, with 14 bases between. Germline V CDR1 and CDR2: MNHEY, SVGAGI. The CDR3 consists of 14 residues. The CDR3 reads CASSYGITFGEQFF. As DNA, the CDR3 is TGTGCCAGCAGTTACGGGATCACGTTTGGTGAGCAGTTCTTC.

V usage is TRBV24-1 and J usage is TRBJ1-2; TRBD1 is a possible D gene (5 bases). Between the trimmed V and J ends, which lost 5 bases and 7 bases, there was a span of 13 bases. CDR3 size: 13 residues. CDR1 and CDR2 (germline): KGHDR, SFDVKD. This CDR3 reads CATSALNGGGYTF. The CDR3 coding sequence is TGTGCCACCAGTGCCCTTAATGGGGGTGGCTACACCTTC.

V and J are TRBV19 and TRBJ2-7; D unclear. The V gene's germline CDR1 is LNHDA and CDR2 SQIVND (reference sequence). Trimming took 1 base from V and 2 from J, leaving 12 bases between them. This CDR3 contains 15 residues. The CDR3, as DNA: TGTGCCAGTAGTATAGTCGCCAGGAACACCTACGAGCAGTACTTC. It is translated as CASSIVARNTYEQYF.

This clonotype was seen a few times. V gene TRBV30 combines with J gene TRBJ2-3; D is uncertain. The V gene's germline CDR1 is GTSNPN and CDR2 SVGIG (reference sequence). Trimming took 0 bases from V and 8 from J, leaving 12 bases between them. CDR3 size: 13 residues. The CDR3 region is CAWSVALQVTQYF. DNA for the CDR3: TGTGCCTGGAGTGTAGCTCTTCAGGTTACGCAGTATTTT.

The CDR3 DNA follows: TGCAGTGCTAGTCCCCAGGGTAGGGGACGGGGTCAGCCCCAGCATTTT. Amino acids: CSASPQGRGRGQPQHF. This chain joins TRBV20-1 and TRBJ1-5, with D possibly TRBD1 on 5 matching bases. V lost 3 bases to trimming and J lost 6 bases, with 21 bases between them. Germline CDR1 and CDR2: DFQATT and SNEGSKA (reference sequence). The CDR3 has 16 amino acids.

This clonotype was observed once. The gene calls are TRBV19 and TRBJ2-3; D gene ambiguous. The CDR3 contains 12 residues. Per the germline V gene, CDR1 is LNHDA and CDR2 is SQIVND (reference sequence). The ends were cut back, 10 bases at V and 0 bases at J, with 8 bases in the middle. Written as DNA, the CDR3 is TGTGCCACTTCACCCAGCACAGATACGCAGTATTTT. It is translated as CATSPSTDTQYF.

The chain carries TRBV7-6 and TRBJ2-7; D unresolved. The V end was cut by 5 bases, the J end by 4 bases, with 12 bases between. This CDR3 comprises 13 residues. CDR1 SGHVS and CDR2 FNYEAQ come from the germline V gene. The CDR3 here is CASSLGPPYEQYF. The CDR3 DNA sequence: TGTGCCAGCAGCCTTGGGCCGCCATACGAGCAGTACTTC. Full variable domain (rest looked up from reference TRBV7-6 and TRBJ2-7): GAGVSQSPRYKVTKRGQDVALRCDPISGHVSLYWYRQALGQGPEFLTYFNYEAQQDKSGLPNDRFSAERPEGSISTLTIQRTEQRDSAMYRCASSLGPPYEQYFGPGTRLTVT.

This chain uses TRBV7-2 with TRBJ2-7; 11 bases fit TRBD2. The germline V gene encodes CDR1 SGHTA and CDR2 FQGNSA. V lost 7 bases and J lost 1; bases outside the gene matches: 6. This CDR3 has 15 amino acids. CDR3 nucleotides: TGTGCCAGCACCCTGACTAGCGGGACTTCCTACGAGCAGTACTTC. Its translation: CASTLTSGTSYEQYF.

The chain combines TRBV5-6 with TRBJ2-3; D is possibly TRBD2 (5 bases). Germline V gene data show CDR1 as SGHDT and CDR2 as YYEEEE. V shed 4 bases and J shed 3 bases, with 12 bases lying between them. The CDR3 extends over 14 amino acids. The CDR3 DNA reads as TGTGCCAGCAGCCCTGATCCGGGGACAGATACGCAGTATTTT. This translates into CASSPDPGTDTQYF.

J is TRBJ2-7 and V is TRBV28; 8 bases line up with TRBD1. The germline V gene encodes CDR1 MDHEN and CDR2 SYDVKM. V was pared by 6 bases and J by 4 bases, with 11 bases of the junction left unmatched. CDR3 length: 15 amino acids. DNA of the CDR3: TGTGCCAGCAGGGGGGCAGGACAGGGTGATTACGAGCAGTACTTC. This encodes CASRGAGQGDYEQYF.

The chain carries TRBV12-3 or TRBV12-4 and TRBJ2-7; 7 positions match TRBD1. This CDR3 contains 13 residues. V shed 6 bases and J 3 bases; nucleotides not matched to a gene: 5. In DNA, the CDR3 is TGTGCCAGCAGAGGACAGGTAGGCTACGAGCAGTACTTC. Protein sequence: CASRGQVGYEQYF.

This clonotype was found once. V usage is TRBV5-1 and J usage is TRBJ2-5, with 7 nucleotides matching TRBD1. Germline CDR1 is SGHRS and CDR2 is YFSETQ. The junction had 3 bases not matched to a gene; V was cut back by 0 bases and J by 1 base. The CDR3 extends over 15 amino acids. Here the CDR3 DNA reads TGCGCCAGCAGCTTGGTTGGGACAGTCCAAGAGACCCAGTACTTC. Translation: CASSLVGTVQETQYF.

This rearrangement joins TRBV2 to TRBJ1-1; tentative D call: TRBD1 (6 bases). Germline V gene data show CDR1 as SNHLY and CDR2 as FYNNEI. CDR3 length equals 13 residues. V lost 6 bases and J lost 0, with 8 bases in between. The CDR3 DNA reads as TGTGCCAGCAGCGGACAGATGAACACTGAAGCTTTCTTT. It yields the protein CASSGQMNTEAFF.

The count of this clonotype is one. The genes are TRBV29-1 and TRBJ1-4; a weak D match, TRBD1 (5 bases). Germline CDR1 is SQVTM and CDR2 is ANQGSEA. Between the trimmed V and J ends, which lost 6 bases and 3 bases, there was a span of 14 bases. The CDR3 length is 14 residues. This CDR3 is CSVLKGTSNEKLFF. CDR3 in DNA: TGCAGCGTCCTAAAGGGGACCTCTAATGAAAAACTGTTTTTT.

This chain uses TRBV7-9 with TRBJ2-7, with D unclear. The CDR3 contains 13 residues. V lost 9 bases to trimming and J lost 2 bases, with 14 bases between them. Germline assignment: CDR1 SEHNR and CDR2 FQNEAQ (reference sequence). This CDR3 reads CASADRTTYEQYF. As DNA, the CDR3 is TGTGCCAGTGCGGACCGAACGACCTACGAGCAGTACTTC.

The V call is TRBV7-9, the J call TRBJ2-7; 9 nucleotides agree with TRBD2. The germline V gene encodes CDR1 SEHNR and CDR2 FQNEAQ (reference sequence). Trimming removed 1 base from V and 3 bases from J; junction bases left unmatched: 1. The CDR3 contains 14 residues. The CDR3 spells CASSLVAGVYEQYF. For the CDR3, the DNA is TGTGCCAGCAGCTTAGTAGCGGGGGTCTACGAGCAGTACTTC.

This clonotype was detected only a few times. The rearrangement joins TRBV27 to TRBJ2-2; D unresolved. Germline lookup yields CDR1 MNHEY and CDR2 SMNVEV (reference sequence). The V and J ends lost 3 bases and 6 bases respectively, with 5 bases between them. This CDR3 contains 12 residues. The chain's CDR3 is CASSLEAGELFF. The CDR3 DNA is TGTGCCAGCAGTTTGGAAGCCGGGGAGCTGTTTTTT.

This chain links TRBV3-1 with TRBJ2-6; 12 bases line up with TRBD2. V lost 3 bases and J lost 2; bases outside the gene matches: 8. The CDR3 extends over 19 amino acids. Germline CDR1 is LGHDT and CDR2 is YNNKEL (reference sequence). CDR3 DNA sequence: TGTGCCAGCAGCCACCTAGCGGGAGGGCTTATGGCTGGGGCCAACGTCCTGACTTTC. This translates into CASSHLAGGLMAGANVLTF.

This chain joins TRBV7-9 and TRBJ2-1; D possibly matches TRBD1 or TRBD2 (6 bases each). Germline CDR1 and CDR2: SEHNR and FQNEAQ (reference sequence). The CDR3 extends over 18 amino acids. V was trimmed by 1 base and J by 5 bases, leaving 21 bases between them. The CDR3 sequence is CASSLVGRGLPRDNEQFF. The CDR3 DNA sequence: TGTGCCAGCAGCTTAGTAGGCAGGGGACTCCCTAGAGACAATGAGCAGTTCTTC.

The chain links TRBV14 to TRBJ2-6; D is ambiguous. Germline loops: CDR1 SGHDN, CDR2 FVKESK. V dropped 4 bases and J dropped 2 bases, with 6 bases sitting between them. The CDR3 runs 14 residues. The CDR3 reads CASSRATGANVLTF. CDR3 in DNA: TGTGCCAGCAGCCGGGCCACTGGGGCCAACGTCCTGACTTTC. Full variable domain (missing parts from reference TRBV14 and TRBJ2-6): EAGVTQFPSHSVIEKGQTVTLRCDPISGHDNLYWYRRVMGKEIKFLLHFVKESKQDESGMPNNRFLAERTGGTYSTLKVQPAELEDSGVYFCASSRATGANVLTFGAGSRLTVL.

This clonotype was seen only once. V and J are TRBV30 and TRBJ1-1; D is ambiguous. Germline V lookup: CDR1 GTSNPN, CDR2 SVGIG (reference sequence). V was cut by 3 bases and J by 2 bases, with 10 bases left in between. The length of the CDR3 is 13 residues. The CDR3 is CAWRVSVNTEAFF. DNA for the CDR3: TGTGCCTGGAGGGTATCTGTAAACACTGAAGCTTTCTTT.

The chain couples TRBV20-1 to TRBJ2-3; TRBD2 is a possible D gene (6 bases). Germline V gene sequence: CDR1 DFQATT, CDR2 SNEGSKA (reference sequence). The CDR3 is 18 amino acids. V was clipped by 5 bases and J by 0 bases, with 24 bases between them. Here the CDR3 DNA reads TGCAGTGCTTCCACAGTTGGAGGGCGTCCTACTAGCACAGATACGCAGTATTTT. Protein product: CSASTVGGRPTSTDTQYF.

Here the CDR3 DNA reads TGTGCCAGCACCACTCCTACCCGGGGTGGCTACACCTTC. As protein: CASTTPTRGGYTF. V is TRBV28 and J is TRBJ1-2; D unclear. V was trimmed by 7 bases and J by 7 bases, leaving 16 bases between them. This CDR3 spans 13 amino acids. Per the germline V gene, CDR1 is MDHEN and CDR2 is SYDVKM.

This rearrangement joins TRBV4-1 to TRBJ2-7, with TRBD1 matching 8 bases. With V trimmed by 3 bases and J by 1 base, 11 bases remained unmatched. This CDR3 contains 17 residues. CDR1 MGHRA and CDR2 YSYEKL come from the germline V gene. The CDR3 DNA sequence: TGCGCCAGCAGCCAGGGGTTGACAGGGGAAGGGTCCTACGAGCAGTACTTC. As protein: CASSQGLTGEGSYEQYF.

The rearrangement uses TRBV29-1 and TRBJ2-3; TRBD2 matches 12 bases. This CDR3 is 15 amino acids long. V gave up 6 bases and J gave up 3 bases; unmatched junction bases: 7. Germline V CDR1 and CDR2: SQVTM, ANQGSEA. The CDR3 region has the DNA TGCAGCGTGGAAAGACTAGCGGGAGTAACAGATACGCAGTATTTT. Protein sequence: CSVERLAGVTDTQYF.